This T cell receptor (beta chain) was retrieved from a study of blood T cell repertoires in COVID-19. The method was immunoSEQ multiplex PCR; TCRdb's version includes in-frame clones alone and lacks a portion of them. Of under 35,000 clones detected, about 90% appear once; the ten largest clones hold around an eighth. The CDR3 length is 14 residues. The germline CDR1 and CDR2 sequences are MNHEY and SVGAGI. V was clipped by 11 bases and J by 1 base; unmatched bases: 10. This chain uses TRBV6-5 with TRBJ2-7; 8 bases are a match to TRBD1. This TCR was recovered from a human donor with active COVID-19. The donor label of this sample is uncertain. Material for sequencing was peripheral blood. The CDR3 DNA reads TGTGCCTGCGCGTTGGACAGGGTGTCCTACGAGCAGTACTTC. It translates to CACALDRVSYEQYF.